This entry describes one T cell receptor beta chain. The antigen is not known. Second doses at about 4 or about 12 weeks were pooled. Sequencing used immunoSEQ multiplex PCR; TCRdb keeps in-frame clones, though not all of them. The table shows around 160,000 clones, with approximately 94% occurring only once. The data derive from a study of T cell responses to AZD1222 COVID-19 vaccine. Germline CDR1 is SNHLY and CDR2 is FYNNEI. This CDR3 is built from 12 residues. V dropped 2 bases and J dropped 3 bases, with 4 bases sitting between them. General observations from the study: Females outnumbered males among donors, who were mostly white British; clonal diversity was possibly underestimated. The study found Spike-specific TCR breadth and depth rose after two AZD1222 doses.

The chain carries TRBV2 and TRBJ1-1; D remains ambiguous. The sequence was obtained from an adult who received the AZD1222 COVID-19 vaccine. The material was peripheral blood, obtained 28 days after the second AZD1222 dose. The CDR3 DNA reads TGTGCCAGCAGTGAACTGCACACTGAAGCTTTCTTT. Translated: CASSELHTEAFF.